These 28 T cell receptor beta chains share one sample of origin, sequenced in a study of T cells after yellow fever vaccination. TCRdb reanalysed the 5' RACE reads using MiXCR and keeps one entry per CDR3 protein. Found here are approximately 330,000 distinct CDR3 sequences, about an eighth of them singletons; the top ten hold 2.5% to 4%. Specimen: CD4+ T cells sorted from PBMCs, collected 15 days after the yellow fever booster vaccination. All receptors derive from a man aged 18 to 29 who received the YFV17D yellow fever vaccine.

The V and J genes are TRBV5-1 and TRBJ1-2; the D is unclear. Trimming pared 0 bases from V and 4 bases from J, leaving 7 bases between. Germline lookup yields CDR1 SGHRS and CDR2 YFSETQ. This CDR3 region has 13 residues. Here the CDR3 reads CASSLEEFYGYTF. CDR3 DNA sequence: TGCGCCAGCAGCTTGGAGGAATTCTATGGCTACACCTTC. Combining the CDR3 with reference TRBV5-1 and TRBJ1-2 gives the whole variable domain KAGVTQTPRYLIKTRGQQVTLSCSPISGHRSVSWYQQTPGQGLQFLFEYFSETQRNKGNFPGRFSGRQFSNSRSEMNVSTLELGDSALYLCASSLEEFYGYTFGSGTRLTVV.

This clonotype was detected only a few times. The V call is TRBV29-1, the J call TRBJ2-2; 10 bases line up with TRBD1. The germline gives CDR1 SQVTM, CDR2 ANQGSEA. CDR3 size: 14 residues. Losses at the gene ends were 5 bases for V and 4 bases for J; bases not matched to a gene: 4. This CDR3 is CSVTRDRGTGELFF. Written as DNA, the CDR3 is TGCAGCGTTACCCGGGACAGGGGCACCGGGGAGCTGTTTTTT.

This clonotype was detected a few times. This sequence joins TRBV7-2 and TRBJ2-4; a possible D gene is TRBD1 (5 bases). The CDR3 length is 12 residues. The V end was cut by 3 bases, the J end by 12 bases, with 12 bases between. Germline-derived CDR1 and CDR2 are SGHTA and FQGNSA. CDR3 DNA sequence: TGTGCCAGCAGCTTGGATGGACACCCTCAGTACTTC. Encoded protein: CASSLDGHPQYF.

V is TRBV7-2 and J is TRBJ2-2; 10 positions match TRBD1. The CDR3 extends over 16 amino acids. CDR1 is SGHTA, CDR2 FQGNSA, per germline. Unmatched junction bases numbered 4, after V lost 2 bases and J lost 4 bases. The CDR3 here is CASSLTGTGATGELFF. The CDR3 DNA sequence: TGTGCCAGCAGCTTAACCGGGACAGGGGCCACCGGGGAGCTGTTTTTT.

A few counts support this clonotype. V and J are TRBV28 and TRBJ2-5; D tentatively reads TRBD1 or TRBD2 (5 bases each). Germline CDR1 MDHEN, CDR2 SYDVKM. V was cut by 8 bases and J by 4 bases, with 14 bases left in between. The CDR3 runs 13 residues. CDR3 sequence (DNA): TGTGCCAGCGCCGAGGGGCGCTCAGAGACCCAGTACTTC. Its translation is CASAEGRSETQYF.

This chain uses TRBV3-1 with TRBJ1-2; 11 nucleotides line up with TRBD1. Germline V gene lookup returns CDR1 LGHDT and CDR2 YNNKEL (reference sequence). V lost 4 bases and J lost 7; bases outside the gene matches: 11. CDR3 length: 16 amino acids. The CDR3 protein is CASSPIVGQGASGYTF. The DNA for the CDR3 is TGTGCCAGCAGCCCCATCGTAGGACAGGGGGCGTCTGGCTACACCTTC.

The V call is TRBV7-2, the J call TRBJ1-4; D call uncertain. Germline loops: CDR1 SGHTA, CDR2 FQGNSA. This CDR3 contains 13 residues. V was clipped by 1 base and J by 8 bases, with 8 bases between them. The CDR3 DNA follows: TGTGCCAGCAGCTTAGACCTCAGGGAAAAACTGTTTTTT. Its translation: CASSLDLREKLFF.

DNA of the CDR3: TGCGCCAGCAAGGGACAGTCGGCTAACTATGGCTACACCTTC. Protein product: CASKGQSANYGYTF. The V gene is TRBV5-1, the J gene TRBJ1-2; 7 nucleotides match TRBD1. Germline CDR1 and CDR2: SGHRS and YFSETQ. This CDR3 region has 14 residues. V shed 6 bases and J 0 bases; nucleotides not matched to a gene: 5. Full variable domain (remainder filled in from reference TRBV5-1 and TRBJ1-2): KAGVTQTPRYLIKTRGQQVTLSCSPISGHRSVSWYQQTPGQGLQFLFEYFSETQRNKGNFPGRFSGRQFSNSRSEMNVSTLELGDSALYLCASKGQSANYGYTFGSGTRLTVV.

The V and J genes are TRBV7-9 and TRBJ2-2; D ambiguous. Germline lookup yields CDR1 SEHNR and CDR2 FQNEAQ (reference sequence). The CDR3 runs to 12 residues. V was shortened by 4 bases and J by 4 bases, with 4 bases between the two germline ends. The CDR3 here is CASSSFTGELFF. CDR3 bases: TGTGCCAGCAGCTCATTCACCGGGGAGCTGTTTTTT.

This clonotype was seen many times. V usage is TRBV29-1 and J usage is TRBJ1-1, with D uncertain. The CDR3 sequence is 12 residues long. V gave up 4 bases and J gave up 1 base, with 7 bases separating them. Germline V gene sequence: CDR1 SQVTM, CDR2 ANQGSEA. The CDR3 reads CSVAPRNTEAFF. The DNA of the CDR3 is TGCAGCGTTGCCCCTCGGAACACTGAAGCTTTCTTT.

This clonotype was detected only a few times. The chain recombines TRBV10-2 with TRBJ2-7, with TRBD1 matching 9 bases. Germline CDR1 reads WSHSY; CDR2 reads SAAADI. This CDR3 spans 14 amino acids. Losses at the gene ends were 6 bases for V and 2 bases for J; bases not matched to a gene: 5. The CDR3 coding sequence is TGCGCCAGCAGGACGGGACAGGGAACCTACGAGCAGTACTTC. Translating it yields CASRTGQGTYEQYF.

This clonotype was seen a handful of times. V and J are TRBV4-1 and TRBJ1-4; D unclear. The germline V gene has CDR1 MGHRA and CDR2 YSYEKL. With 4 bases removed from V and 5 bases from J, the gap between germline ends came to 8 bases. This CDR3 has 13 amino acids. CDR3 in amino acids: CASSLLPNEKLFF. CDR3 nucleotides: TGCGCCAGCAGCCTTCTTCCGAATGAAAAACTGTTTTTT.

The V call is TRBV7-9, the J call TRBJ1-1; no clear D. CDR3 length: 14 residues. Between the trimmed V and J ends, which lost 7 bases and 6 bases, there was a span of 18 bases. From germline, CDR1 is SEHNR and CDR2 FQNEAQ (reference sequence). The CDR3 bases are TGTGCCAGCAACCCCTCGGGGTCCTTCTCTGAAGCTTTCTTT. It specifies CASNPSGSFSEAFF.

This clonotype has a handful of counts. The chain combines TRBV4-3 with TRBJ1-1; D unclear. The CDR3 has 17 residues. With 0 bases removed from V and 1 base from J, the gap between germline ends came to 15 bases. Germline CDR1 LGHNA, CDR2 YSLEER. The CDR3 DNA reads as TGCGCCAGCAGCCAAGATATAGGGCAGGTCAAGAACACTGAAGCTTTCTTT. Its translation: CASSQDIGQVKNTEAFF.

This clonotype was picked up a small number of times. This chain links TRBV4-1 with TRBJ2-1; 9 bases line up with TRBD2. CDR1 is MGHRA and CDR2 is YSYEKL in the germline V gene. V dropped 0 bases and J dropped 9; count of bases not matched to a gene: 3. The CDR3 totals 14 residues. DNA of the CDR3: TGCGCCAGCAGCCAAGAAGCGGGGGGCCGTGAGCAGTTCTTC. Translating gives CASSQEAGGREQFF.

A few counts support this clonotype. Here the CDR3 reads CASKIVAKGGEKLFF. CDR3 nucleotides: TGTGCCAGCAAGATCGTCGCCAAGGGGGGCGAAAAACTGTTTTTT. The rearrangement joins TRBV6-1 to TRBJ1-4, with D maybe TRBD1 (6 bases). Deletions cut 7 bases from V and 8 bases from J, with 20 bases between. The length of the CDR3 is 15 residues. Germline lookup yields CDR1 MNHNS and CDR2 SASEGT.

CDR3 nucleotide sequence: TGTGCCAGCAGCATCGGACTAGCGGGGTTTAGCACAGATACGCAGTATTTT. Protein sequence: CASSIGLAGFSTDTQYF. The chain has TRBV5-5 and TRBJ2-3; 12 nucleotides agree with TRBD2. Germline CDR1 is SGHKS and CDR2 is YYEKEE (reference sequence). J gave up 0 bases and V 4 bases, and 6 bases lay outside the gene matches. The CDR3 is 17 amino acids.

This clonotype came up a few times. The chain recombines TRBV18 with TRBJ2-7; D gene unclear. V was shortened by 3 bases and J by 0 bases, with 9 bases between the two germline ends. CDR3 length equals 14 residues. The germline V gene encodes CDR1 KGHSH and CDR2 LQKENI. The CDR3 protein is CASSPDRDSYEQYV. As DNA, the CDR3 is TGTGCCAGCTCACCCGACCGAGACTCCTACGAGCAGTACGTC.

This clonotype has more than one count but fewer than ten. This sequence joins TRBV7-6 and TRBJ1-4; a possible D gene is TRBD1 (5 bases). There are 17 residues in the CDR3. Germline assignment: CDR1 SGHVS and CDR2 FNYEAQ. Trimming cost V 5 bases and J 12 bases, with 28 bases left between them. The CDR3 coding sequence is TGTGCCAGCAGCCATGGGGGACCATCCACGGCAACTAAGCAACTGTTTTTT. This sequence encodes CASSHGGPSTATKQLFF.

This clonotype was seen only a few times. The chain links TRBV12-3 or TRBV12-4 to TRBJ1-1, with D hard to call. The CDR3 extends over 14 amino acids. Deletions cut 3 bases from V and 3 bases from J, with 11 bases between. The CDR3 coding sequence is TGTGCCAGCAGTTTCTGGGGAATCGACACTGAAGCTTTCTTT. Encoded protein: CASSFWGIDTEAFF.

This clonotype was counted at least ten times. This chain links TRBV20-1 with TRBJ2-2, with D hard to call. Trimming stripped 0 bases from V and 0 bases from J, with 8 bases between. Germline V gene lookup returns CDR1 DFQATT and CDR2 SNEGSKA (reference sequence). This CDR3 is built from 15 residues. CDR3 loop: CSARDPQSNTGELFF. CDR3 DNA sequence: TGCAGTGCTAGAGATCCCCAATCGAACACCGGGGAGCTGTTTTTT.

In its sample, this clonotype was seen a few times. J is TRBJ2-3 and V is TRBV10-3, with 9 bases fitting TRBD1. Losses at the gene ends were 8 bases for V and 8 bases for J; bases not matched to a gene: 8. The CDR3 is 13 amino acids. Germline V gene sequence: CDR1 ENHRY, CDR2 SYGVKD. The CDR3 loop is CAIGRDREGTQYF. The CDR3 coding sequence is TGTGCCATCGGCCGGGACAGGGAGGGTACGCAGTATTTT.

CDR3 nucleotides: TGTGCCAGCAGCCCCGTAGCGGGGGGCACAGATACGCAGTATTTT. Encoded protein: CASSPVAGGTDTQYF. The V call is TRBV7-3, the J call TRBJ2-3; 9 bases are a match to TRBD2. Germline CDR1 and CDR2: SGHTA and FQGTGA. The CDR3 contains 15 residues. The V and J ends lost 5 bases and 1 base, in that order; junction bases with no gene match: 4.

This clonotype was detected ten times or more. The chain has TRBV20-1 and TRBJ2-7; 12 nucleotides line up with TRBD2. CDR3 length equals 15 residues. V shed 5 bases, J shed 2 bases, and the junction held 7 bases outside the gene matches. CDR1 DFQATT and CDR2 SNEGSKA come from the germline V gene (reference sequence). CDR3 sequence reads: CSAGGLAGPTYEQYF. The CDR3 DNA follows: TGCAGTGCTGGCGGACTAGCGGGGCCAACCTACGAGCAGTACTTC.

Only a few counts were recorded for this clonotype. The chain combines TRBV5-1 with TRBJ2-5, with TRBD1 matching over 9 bases. The germline CDR1 and CDR2 sequences are SGHRS and YFSETQ. With V trimmed by 3 bases and J by 4 bases, 7 bases remained unmatched. This CDR3 spans 15 amino acids. CDR3 nucleotides: TGCGCCAGCAGCTGGGGACAGGGAGCAGGAGAGACCCAGTACTTC. Translating it yields CASSWGQGAGETQYF. Full variable domain (outside the CDR3, taken from reference TRBV5-1 and TRBJ2-5): KAGVTQTPRYLIKTRGQQVTLSCSPISGHRSVSWYQQTPGQGLQFLFEYFSETQRNKGNFPGRFSGRQFSNSRSEMNVSTLELGDSALYLCASSWGQGAGETQYFGPGTRLLVL.

Here the CDR3 reads CASRSGEYGELFF. CDR3 nucleotides: TGCGCCAGCAGGAGTGGGGAATACGGGGAGCTGTTTTTT. V usage is TRBV5-1 and J usage is TRBJ2-2, with D uncertain. The V end lost 5 bases, the J end lost 7 bases, and 12 bases lay between the germline ends. The length of the CDR3 is 13 residues. CDR1 SGHRS and CDR2 YFSETQ come from the germline V gene. Filled out from reference TRBV5-1 and TRBJ2-2, the complete variable domain reads KAGVTQTPRYLIKTRGQQVTLSCSPISGHRSVSWYQQTPGQGLQFLFEYFSETQRNKGNFPGRFSGRQFSNSRSEMNVSTLELGDSALYLCASRSGEYGELFFGEGSRLTVL.

This clonotype occurred a few times. The gene calls are TRBV12-5 and TRBJ2-5, with D tentatively TRBD1 (5 bases). Germline V lookup: CDR1 LGHNT, CDR2 FRNRAP. The CDR3 spans 14 residues. V was trimmed by 5 bases and J by 1 base, leaving 11 bases between them. This chain's CDR3 is CASGRGAAQETQYF. Written as DNA, the CDR3 is TGTGCTAGTGGTCGTGGGGCAGCCCAAGAGACCCAGTACTTC.

This clonotype came up a few times. The CDR3 is CASSSRAYTQYF. The CDR3 nucleotides read TGTGCCAGCAGTTCTAGAGCTTATACGCAGTATTTT. J is TRBJ2-3 and V is TRBV12-3 or TRBV12-4; D is undetermined. Between the trimmed V and J ends, which lost 4 bases and 7 bases, there was a span of 9 bases. This CDR3 has 12 amino acids.